This T cell receptor beta chain was sequenced in a study of blood T cells in healthy people across ages. A second PCR, run for about 6 to 11 cycles, used a sample-barcoded 5' primer plus a J-beta primer mix. Every molecule of cDNA carried a tag from a template-switch adaptor with 12 random nucleotides. TCRdb reprocessed the 5' RACE reads with MiXCR, giving one entry per CDR3 protein. Of about 580,000 distinct CDR3 sequences in the sample, more than 45% are singletons; the top ten hold approximately 25%. CDR3 length: 14 amino acids. The V and J ends lost 5 bases and 2 bases respectively, with 15 bases between them. The germline V gene encodes CDR1 DFQATT and CDR2 SNEGSKA (reference sequence).

The source is a man older than 75 in good health. The sample was blood. The genes are TRBV20-1 and TRBJ2-5; possibly TRBD2 for D (6 bases). The CDR3 DNA is TGCAGTGCTTTCGGGGGAAAGGGGCAAGAGACCCAGTACTTC. This encodes CSAFGGKGQETQYF.